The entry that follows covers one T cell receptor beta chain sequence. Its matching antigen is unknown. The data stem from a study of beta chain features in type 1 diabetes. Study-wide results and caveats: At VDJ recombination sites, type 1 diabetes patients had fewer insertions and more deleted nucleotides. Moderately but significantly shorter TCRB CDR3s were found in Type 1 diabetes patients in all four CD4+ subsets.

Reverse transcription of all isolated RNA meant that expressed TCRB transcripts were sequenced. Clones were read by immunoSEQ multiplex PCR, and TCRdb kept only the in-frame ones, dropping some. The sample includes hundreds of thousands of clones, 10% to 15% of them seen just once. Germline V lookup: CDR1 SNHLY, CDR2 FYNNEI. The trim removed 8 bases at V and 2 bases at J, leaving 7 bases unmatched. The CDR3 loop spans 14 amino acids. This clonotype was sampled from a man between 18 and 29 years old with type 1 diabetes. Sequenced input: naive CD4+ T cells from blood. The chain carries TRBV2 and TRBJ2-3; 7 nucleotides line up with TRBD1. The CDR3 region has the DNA TGTGCCAGCGGAGTACAGGGGTACACAGATACGCAGTATTTT. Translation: CASGVQGYTDTQYF.